The TCR beta chain under discussion was sequenced for a study of T cell responses to AZD1222 COVID-19 vaccine (dated by TCRdb to the early 2020s). At the level of the whole study: TCR sequencing was performed for roughly 250 trial participants, of whom around 200 were given two doses of AZD1222 and around 26 were given two doses of MenACWY control vaccine. Enrollment into the trials was organized by age into subgroups of 18-55, 56-69 and 70-plus years, and those subgroups contained roughly 150, 30 and 60 TCR-sequenced participants, respectively.

As to this clone: No antigen is known for it. Base-call qualities are not available, and no considerably larger clone is one nucleotide away.

Explained via the paper, the time point label denotes: baseline before first vaccination. Read against the paper, the sample's treatment or condition label means: meningococcal conjugate vaccine given as trial control. Vaccinee samples came from UK trials COV001 and COV002, including a single-blind randomized controlled phase 2/3 trial of AZD1222 (ChAdOx1 nCoV-19) in healthy adults. For TCRbeta chain sequencing, PBMC samples from trial participants were taken at day 0 and at day 28 after the second dose. Results and caveats for the whole study, not just this receptor: Reportedly, almost half of the unique spike-specific TCRs recognized epitopes lying outside the regions that are mutated in the B.1.351 and B.1.1.7 variants. Conclusions about previously exposed vaccinees were limited because only 6 or 7 AZD1222 recipients were SARS-CoV-2 seropositive at baseline. CD4 TCRs associated with the vaccine covered the entire spike protein, and the dominant responses were in regions 160-218 and 743-854. Participants were mostly white British and included more females than males, and it was suggested by the authors that clonal diversity may have been underestimated. Because no samples from the day 14 peak response were available, repertoires could be characterized only after the peak T cell response. Spike-specific TCR breadth and depth rose significantly after two AZD1222 doses compared with day 0 and with MenACWY recipients. In the small 56-69-year group, the increase in depth fell short of significance, most likely because of low power.

The CDR3 regions of human TCRbeta chains were analyzed by immunosequencing. Turning to the authors' computational methods: TCRs in the repertoires were compared against a reference library of SARS-CoV-2-specific TCRs that had been generated with the MIRA antigen-specificity platform. Breadth was defined as the fraction of unique TCRs that were SARS-CoV-2-associated, and depth was defined as the fraction of total T cells that were SARS-CoV-2-associated. Using the MIRA data, each spike-specific TCR was assigned both to the spike region to which the TCR was reactive and to a CD4 or CD8 class. Log10-transformed breadth and depth values were compared by one-way ANOVA with Sidak's multiple comparisons tests. Held by TCRdb, this immuneACCESS table contains in-frame sequences only and omits some clones. Under half of the omission traces to an unresolved V gene where checked; the cause of the rest is unknown. V, J and clone size were drawn from that table, and D and trimming were deduced from the DNA. Here the sample has about 100,000 clones; more than 75% occur a single time. Under 4.5% of the sample goes to the ten largest clones.

Germline trimming amounts to 1 base on V and 4 bases on J, with 10 as the count of junction bases outside the gene matches. In the germline V gene, CDR1 corresponds to LGHNA and CDR2 to YNFKEQ. Reading from cysteine to phenylalanine, the CDR3 counts 17 amino acids. Only the CDR3 portion is preserved as DNA: 51 bases, with reading frame beginning at the first base. Sequenced material: peripheral blood, taken on day 0 of MenACWY control vaccination. The TCR sequence derives from an adult in good health. The sequence joins TRBV4-2 to TRBJ2-7, with 10 bases in between that match TRBD2. CDR3 reads: CASSQAARSSGGYEQYF. The DNA reads as follows: TGTGCCAGCAGCCAAGCCGCTCGGTCTAGCGGGGGTTACGAGCAGTACTTC.